Sequencing of this TCR beta chain was carried out in a study of identical twins. Findings of the study overall: Out-of-frame TCR alpha sharing in monozygotic twins exceeded recombination model predictions. The study drew conclusions from cross-sectional statistical analysis, not from following the same donors.

The CDR3 extends over 22 amino acids. Losses at the gene ends were 0 bases for V and 0 bases for J; bases not matched to a gene: 19. Germline V gene lookup returns CDR1 LGHNA and CDR2 YSLEER. TCRdb re-called the 5' RACE reads with MiXCR, one entry per CDR3 protein. The data hold under 350,000 distinct CDR3 sequences, with more than 8% observed a single time. This clonotype appeared many times. Its antigen is not identified. Everyone who donated was a healthy Caucasian. The data were also submitted as part of a second study, on yellow fever vaccine responses in identical twins.

This TCR came from a woman aged 18-30 years in good health. This chain links TRBV4-3 with TRBJ2-1; 8 bases align to TRBD2. Sequencing was carried out using CD8+ T cells sorted from blood. The CDR3 DNA follows: TGCGCCAGCAGCCAAGAACATACCACCGAGATGACGGCGGGGGGCTCCTACAATGAGCAGTTCTTC. This sequence encodes CASSQEHTTEMTAGGSYNEQFF.